This T cell receptor (beta chain) was documented in a study of T cells in Graves' hyperthyroidism and ophthalmopathy. Researchers amplified the TCR beta CDR3 regions from RNA transcripts. Carried out on the TCR CDR3, a first-round RT-PCR used the HTBI primer set. TCRdb re-called the multiplex PCR reads with MiXCR, one entry per CDR3 protein. The table shows fewer than 450,000 distinct CDR3 sequences, with 17% occurring only once. Hyperthyroidism patients were newly diagnosed, had disease duration under 2 months, and were aged 18 to 65 years. This CDR3 is 18 amino acids long. V was clipped by 0 bases and J by 0 bases, with 17 bases between them. CDR1 and CDR2 (germline): MGHRA, YSYEKL. This clonotype was counted only a few times.

Source material: blood. This TCR came from a woman in her 30s with Graves' hyperthyroidism that later progressed to Graves' ophthalmopathy. The chain joins TRBV4-1 to TRBJ1-1; D uncertain. The CDR3 coding sequence is TGCGCCAGCAGCCAAGATAGTCCCACCTACTCCATGAACACTGAAGCTTTCTTT. Its translation is CASSQDSPTYSMNTEAFF.